The clone carrying this TCR beta chain came up many times. Antigen unknown. The sample is drawn from a study of prognosis after radiotherapy for stage I lung cancer. The wider study: Roughly 14 of the patients presented with newly diagnosed primary stage I lung tumors; roughly 5 had oligometastatic NSCLC following surgical resection of the primary tumor. Histology showed adenocarcinoma in fewer than 15 patients versus squamous cell carcinoma in 7 or 8. Whole-study results and caveats: Patients with distant metastases had lower Shannon entropy after stereotactic body radiation therapy.

The germline gives CDR1 SGHRS, CDR2 YFSETQ. CDR3 length equals 15 residues. V shed 3 bases, J shed 6 bases, and the junction held 8 bases outside the gene matches. Two-round multiplex PCR amplified TCR beta CDR3 from genomic DNA. Primers targeting each individual TRBV and TRBJ gene were applied in first-round PCR. From the multiplex PCR reads, TCRdb called clonotypes with MiXCR, one entry per CDR3 protein. The table lists nearly 35,000 distinct CDR3 sequences, less than 35% of them singletons. Disease was node-negative on CT and PET/CT in all patients; none had prior chemotherapy, radiotherapy or other malignancies.

The chain is built from TRBV5-1 and TRBJ2-1, with 8 bases matching TRBD2. Sequences were derived from PBMCs, sampled before or after stereotactic body radiation therapy (not recorded which). The clonotype comes from a donor at least 50 years old with non-small cell lung cancer. CDR3 nucleotide sequence: TGCGCCAGCAGCTACAACGGGGGGGATTTCAATGAGCAGTTCTTC. It yields the protein CASSYNGGDFNEQFF.